The sample holds a few counts of the clone carrying this T cell receptor (beta chain). The antigen remains undetermined. Germline CDR1 is MGHRA and CDR2 is YSYEKL. The V gene lost 2 bases and the J gene lost 4 bases, with 11 bases spanning the gap. The CDR3 is 14 amino acids. This sample was included in a study of identical twins. TCRdb re-called the 5' RACE reads with MiXCR, one entry per CDR3 protein. The table shows 550,000 to 800,000 distinct CDR3 sequences, with less than 9% occurring only once. Study findings and constraints: Surplus twin overlap in beta out-of-frame sequences was less pronounced.

These records were also assigned to another study, of yellow fever vaccine responses in identical twins.

The sample consisted of PBMCs. The genes are TRBV4-1 and TRBJ2-5, with no clear D. The clonotype was recovered from a woman aged 18-29 years in good health. The CDR3 sequence is CASSQHSLIETQYF. CDR3 DNA sequence: TGCGCCAGCAGCCAACACAGCCTAATAGAGACCCAGTACTTC.